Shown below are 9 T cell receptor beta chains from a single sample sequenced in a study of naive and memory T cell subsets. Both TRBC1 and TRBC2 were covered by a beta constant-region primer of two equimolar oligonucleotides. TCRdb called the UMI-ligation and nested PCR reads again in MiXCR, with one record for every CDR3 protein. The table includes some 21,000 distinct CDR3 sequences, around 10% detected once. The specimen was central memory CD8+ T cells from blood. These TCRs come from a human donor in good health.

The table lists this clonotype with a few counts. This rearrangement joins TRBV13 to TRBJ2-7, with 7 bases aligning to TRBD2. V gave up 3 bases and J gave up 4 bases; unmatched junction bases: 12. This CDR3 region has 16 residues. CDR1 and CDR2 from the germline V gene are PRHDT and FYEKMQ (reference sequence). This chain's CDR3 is CASSFSVSSGPYEQYF. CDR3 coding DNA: TGTGCCAGCAGCTTTTCGGTTTCTAGCGGACCGTACGAGCAGTACTTC.

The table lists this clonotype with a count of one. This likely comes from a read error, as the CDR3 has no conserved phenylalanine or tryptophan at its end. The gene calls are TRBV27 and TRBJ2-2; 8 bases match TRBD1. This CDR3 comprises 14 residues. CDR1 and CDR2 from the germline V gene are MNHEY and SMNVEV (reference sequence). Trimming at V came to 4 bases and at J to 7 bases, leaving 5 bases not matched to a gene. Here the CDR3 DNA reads TGTGCCAGCAGTTCCCCAGGGGGCCACGGGGAGCTGTTTTCT. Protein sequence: CASSSPGGHGELFS.

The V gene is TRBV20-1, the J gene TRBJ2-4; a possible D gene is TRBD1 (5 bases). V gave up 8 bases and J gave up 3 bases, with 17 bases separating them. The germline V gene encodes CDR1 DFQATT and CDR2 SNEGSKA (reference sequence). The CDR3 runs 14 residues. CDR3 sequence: CSTKSSRGKNIQYF. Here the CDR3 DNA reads TGCAGTACAAAGTCTTCTAGGGGCAAAAACATTCAGTACTTC.

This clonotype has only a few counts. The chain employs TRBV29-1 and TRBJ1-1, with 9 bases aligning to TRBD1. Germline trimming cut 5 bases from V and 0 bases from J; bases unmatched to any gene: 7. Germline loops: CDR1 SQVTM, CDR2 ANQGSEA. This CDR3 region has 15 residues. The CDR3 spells CSVYRGTGLNTEAFF. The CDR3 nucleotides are TGCAGCGTTTACCGCGGGACAGGGTTGAACACTGAAGCTTTCTTT.

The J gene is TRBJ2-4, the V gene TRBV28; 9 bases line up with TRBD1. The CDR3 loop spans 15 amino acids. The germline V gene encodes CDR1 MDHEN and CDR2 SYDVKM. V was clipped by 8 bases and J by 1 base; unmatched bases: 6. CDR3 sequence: CASAGTGTAKNIQYF. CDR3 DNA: TGTGCCAGCGCCGGGACAGGGACGGCCAAAAACATTCAGTACTTC.

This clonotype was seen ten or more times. CDR3 sequence (DNA): TGTGCCAGCAGCTTGAACACCATCTACGAGCAGTACTTC. Translated: CASSLNTIYEQYF. The chain recombines TRBV7-9 with TRBJ2-7; D ambiguous. Per germline, CDR1 SEHNR and CDR2 FQNEAQ (reference sequence). The CDR3 sequence is 13 residues long. V was trimmed by 3 bases and J by 3 bases, leaving 9 bases between them. The variable domain in full, with the rest retrieved from reference TRBV7-9 and TRBJ2-7, is DTGVSQNPRHKITKRGQNVTFRCDPISEHNRLYWYRQTLGQGPEFLTYFQNEAQLEKSRLLSDRFSAERPKGSFSTLEIQRTEQGDSAMYLCASSLNTIYEQYFGPGTRLTVT.

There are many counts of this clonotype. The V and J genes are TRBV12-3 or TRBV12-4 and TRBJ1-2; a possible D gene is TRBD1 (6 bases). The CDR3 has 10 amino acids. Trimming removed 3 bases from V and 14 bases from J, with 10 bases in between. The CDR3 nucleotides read TGTGCCAGCAGTTTCCGGGACATAACCTTC. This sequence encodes CASSFRDITF.

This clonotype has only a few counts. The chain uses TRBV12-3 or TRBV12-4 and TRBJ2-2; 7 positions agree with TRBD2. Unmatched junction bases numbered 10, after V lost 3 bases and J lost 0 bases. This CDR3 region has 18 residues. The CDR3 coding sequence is TGTGCCAGCAGTTTCTTCCTCTCTGGGGGGGCGAACACCGGGGAGCTGTTTTTT. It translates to CASSFFLSGGANTGELFF.

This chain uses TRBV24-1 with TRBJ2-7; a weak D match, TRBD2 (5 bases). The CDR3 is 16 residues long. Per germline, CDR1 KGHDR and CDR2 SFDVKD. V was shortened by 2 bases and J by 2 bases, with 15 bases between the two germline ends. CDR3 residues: CATSDSGRRGTYEQYF. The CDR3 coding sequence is TGTGCCACCAGTGATTCGGGAAGGAGAGGGACCTACGAGCAGTACTTC.